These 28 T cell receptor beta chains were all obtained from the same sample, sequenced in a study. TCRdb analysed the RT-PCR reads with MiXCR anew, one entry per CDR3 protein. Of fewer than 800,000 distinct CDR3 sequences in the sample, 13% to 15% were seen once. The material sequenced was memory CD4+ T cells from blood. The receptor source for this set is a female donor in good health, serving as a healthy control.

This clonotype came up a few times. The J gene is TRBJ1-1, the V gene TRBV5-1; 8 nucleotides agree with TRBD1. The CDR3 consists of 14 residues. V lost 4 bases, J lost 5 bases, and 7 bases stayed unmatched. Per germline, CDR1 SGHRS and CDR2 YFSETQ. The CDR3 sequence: CASSRVTGGTEAFF. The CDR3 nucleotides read TGCGCCAGCAGCCGTGTTACAGGGGGAACTGAAGCTTTCTTT. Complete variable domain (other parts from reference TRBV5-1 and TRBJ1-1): KAGVTQTPRYLIKTRGQQVTLSCSPISGHRSVSWYQQTPGQGLQFLFEYFSETQRNKGNFPGRFSGRQFSNSRSEMNVSTLELGDSALYLCASSRVTGGTEAFFGQGTRLTVV.

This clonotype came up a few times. Written as DNA, the CDR3 is TGCGCCAGCAGCTTGGATCTAGCGGGAGGGCAAAACATTCAGTACTTC. Protein: CASSLDLAGGQNIQYF. The V call is TRBV5-1, the J call TRBJ2-4, with TRBD2 identical over 12 bases. V trimming: 0 bases; J trimming: 5 bases; junction bases outside the gene matches: 3. CDR1 is SGHRS and CDR2 is YFSETQ in the germline V gene. This CDR3 contains 16 residues. The full variable domain, with the rest looked up from reference TRBV5-1 and TRBJ2-4, is KAGVTQTPRYLIKTRGQQVTLSCSPISGHRSVSWYQQTPGQGLQFLFEYFSETQRNKGNFPGRFSGRQFSNSRSEMNVSTLELGDSALYLCASSLDLAGGQNIQYFGAGTRLSVL.

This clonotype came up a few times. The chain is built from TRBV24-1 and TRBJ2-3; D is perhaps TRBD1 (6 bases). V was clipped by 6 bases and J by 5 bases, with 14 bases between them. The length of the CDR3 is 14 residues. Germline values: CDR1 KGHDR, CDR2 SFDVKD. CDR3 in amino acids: CATSPRGSIDTQYF. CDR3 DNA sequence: TGTGCCACCAGTCCCAGGGGAAGTATAGATACGCAGTATTTT.

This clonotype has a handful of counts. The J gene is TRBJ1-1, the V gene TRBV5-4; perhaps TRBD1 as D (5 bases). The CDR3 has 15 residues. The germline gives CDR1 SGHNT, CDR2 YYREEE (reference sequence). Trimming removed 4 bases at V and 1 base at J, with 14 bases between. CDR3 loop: CASSPNSGQNTEAFF. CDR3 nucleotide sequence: TGTGCCAGCAGCCCCAACTCCGGACAGAACACTGAAGCTTTCTTT.

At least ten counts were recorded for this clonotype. CDR3 in amino acids: CASSRQLSYGYTF. In DNA, the CDR3 is TGTGCCAGCAGCAGACAGCTGAGCTATGGCTACACCTTC. The chain has TRBV12-3 or TRBV12-4 and TRBJ1-2, with D maybe TRBD1 (5 bases). V was trimmed by 6 bases and J by 4 bases, leaving 12 bases between them. This CDR3 has 13 amino acids.

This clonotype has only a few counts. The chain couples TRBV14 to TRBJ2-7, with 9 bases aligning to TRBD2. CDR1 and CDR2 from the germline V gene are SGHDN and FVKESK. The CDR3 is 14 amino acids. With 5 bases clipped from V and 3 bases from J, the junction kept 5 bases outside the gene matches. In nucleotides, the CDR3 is TGTGCCAGCAGCGGGACTAGCCTTGGCTACGAGCAGTACTTC. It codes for CASSGTSLGYEQYF.

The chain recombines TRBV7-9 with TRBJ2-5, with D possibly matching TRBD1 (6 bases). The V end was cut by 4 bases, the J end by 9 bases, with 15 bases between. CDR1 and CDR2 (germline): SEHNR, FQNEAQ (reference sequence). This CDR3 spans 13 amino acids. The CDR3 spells CASSSTRGMSQYF. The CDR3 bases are TGTGCCAGCAGCTCTACCAGGGGTATGTCCCAGTACTTC.

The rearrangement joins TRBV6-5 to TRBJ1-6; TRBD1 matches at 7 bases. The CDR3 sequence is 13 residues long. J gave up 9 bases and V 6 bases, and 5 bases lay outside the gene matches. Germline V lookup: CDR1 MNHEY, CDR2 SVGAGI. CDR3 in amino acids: CASRHRGGSPLHF. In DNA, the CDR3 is TGTGCCAGCAGACACAGGGGTGGTTCACCCCTCCACTTT.

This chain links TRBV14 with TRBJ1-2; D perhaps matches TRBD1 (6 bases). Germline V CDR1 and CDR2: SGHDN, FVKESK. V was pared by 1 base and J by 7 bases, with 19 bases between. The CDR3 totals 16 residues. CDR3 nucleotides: TGTGCCAGCAGCCAAGTCGCTAAAAAGGGGGACGGTGGCTACACCTTC. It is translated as CASSQVAKKGDGGYTF.

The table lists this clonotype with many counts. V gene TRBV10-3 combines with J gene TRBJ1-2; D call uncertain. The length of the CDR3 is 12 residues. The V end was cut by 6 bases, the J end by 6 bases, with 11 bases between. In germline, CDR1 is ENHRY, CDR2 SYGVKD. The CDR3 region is CAIRVGVDGYTF. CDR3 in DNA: TGTGCCATCAGGGTTGGGGTCGATGGCTACACCTTC.

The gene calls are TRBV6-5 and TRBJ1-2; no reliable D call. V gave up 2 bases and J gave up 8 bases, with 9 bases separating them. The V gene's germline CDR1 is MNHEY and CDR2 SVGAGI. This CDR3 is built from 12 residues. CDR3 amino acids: CASSYEGRGYTF. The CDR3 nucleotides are TGTGCCAGCAGTTACGAGGGTCGGGGCTACACCTTC.

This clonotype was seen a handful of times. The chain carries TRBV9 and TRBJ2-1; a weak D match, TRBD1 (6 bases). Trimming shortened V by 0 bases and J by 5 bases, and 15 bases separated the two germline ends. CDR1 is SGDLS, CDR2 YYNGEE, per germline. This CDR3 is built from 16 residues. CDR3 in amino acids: CASSVETGQRHNEQFF. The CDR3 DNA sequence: TGTGCCAGCAGCGTAGAAACAGGGCAAAGGCACAATGAGCAGTTCTTC.

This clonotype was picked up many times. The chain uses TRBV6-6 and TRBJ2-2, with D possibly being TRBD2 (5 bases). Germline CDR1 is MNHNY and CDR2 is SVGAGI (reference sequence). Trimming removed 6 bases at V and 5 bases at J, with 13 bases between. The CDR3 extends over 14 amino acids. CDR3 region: CASRSGPRTGELFF. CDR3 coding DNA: TGTGCCAGCAGGAGCGGACCCAGAACCGGGGAGCTGTTTTTT.

The CDR3 is CASSLGVAGGSTDTQYF. The CDR3 DNA reads as TGTGCCAGCAGTTTAGGAGTAGCGGGGGGGAGCACAGATACGCAGTATTTT. The gene calls are TRBV12-3 or TRBV12-4 and TRBJ2-3; 11 nucleotides line up with TRBD2. The CDR3 has 17 residues. The junction had 3 bases not matched to a gene; V was cut back by 1 base and J by 0 bases.

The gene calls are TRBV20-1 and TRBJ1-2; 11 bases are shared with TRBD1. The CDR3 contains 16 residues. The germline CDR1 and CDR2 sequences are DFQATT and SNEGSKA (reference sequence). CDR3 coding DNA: TGCAGAGCGTCTCGGGACAGGGGGGATATTAACTATGGCTACACCTTC. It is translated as CRASRDRGDINYGYTF.

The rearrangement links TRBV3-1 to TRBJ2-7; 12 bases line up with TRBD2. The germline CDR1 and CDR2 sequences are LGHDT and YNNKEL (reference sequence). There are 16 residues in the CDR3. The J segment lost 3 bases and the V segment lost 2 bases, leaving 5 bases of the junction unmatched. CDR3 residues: CASSQLAGGTYYEQYF. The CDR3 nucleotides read TGTGCCAGCAGCCAACTAGCGGGAGGGACGTACTACGAGCAGTACTTC.

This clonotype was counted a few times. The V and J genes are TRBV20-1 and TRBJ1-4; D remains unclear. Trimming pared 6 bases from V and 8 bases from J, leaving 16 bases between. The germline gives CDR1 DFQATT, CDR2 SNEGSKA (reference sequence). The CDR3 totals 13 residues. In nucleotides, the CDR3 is TGCAGTGCACCGACATACCGAGGGGAAAAACTGTTTTTT. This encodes CSAPTYRGEKLFF.

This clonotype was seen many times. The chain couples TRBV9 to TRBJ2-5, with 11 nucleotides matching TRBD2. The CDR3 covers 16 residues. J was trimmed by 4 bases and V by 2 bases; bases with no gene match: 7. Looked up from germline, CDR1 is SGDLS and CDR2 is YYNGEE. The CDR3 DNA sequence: TGTGCCAGCAGCGTGACTAGCGGGGAGCCGGGAGAGACCCAGTACTTC. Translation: CASSVTSGEPGETQYF.

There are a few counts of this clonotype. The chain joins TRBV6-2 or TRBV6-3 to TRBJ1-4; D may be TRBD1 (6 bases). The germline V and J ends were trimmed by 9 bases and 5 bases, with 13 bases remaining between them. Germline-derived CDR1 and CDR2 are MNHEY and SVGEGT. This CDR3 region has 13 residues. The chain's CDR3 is CASGTQRNEKLFF. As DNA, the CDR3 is TGTGCCAGTGGGACACAACGGAATGAAAAACTGTTTTTT.

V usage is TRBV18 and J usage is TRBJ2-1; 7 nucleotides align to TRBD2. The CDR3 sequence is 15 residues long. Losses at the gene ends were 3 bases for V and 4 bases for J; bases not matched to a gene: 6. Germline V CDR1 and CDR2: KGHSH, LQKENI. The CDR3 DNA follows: TGTGCCAGCTCACCGATTAGCGGGTCTTACAATGAGCAGTTCTTC. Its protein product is CASSPISGSYNEQFF.

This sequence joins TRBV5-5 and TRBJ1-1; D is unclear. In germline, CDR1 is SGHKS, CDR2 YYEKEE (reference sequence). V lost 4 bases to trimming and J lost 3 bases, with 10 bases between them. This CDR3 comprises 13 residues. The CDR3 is CASSQDVYTEAFF. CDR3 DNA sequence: TGTGCCAGCAGCCAGGACGTGTACACTGAAGCTTTCTTT.

The CDR3 spells CSASSTPAGGWDNEQFF. The CDR3 DNA follows: TGCAGTGCTAGTTCAACCCCAGCGGGAGGGTGGGACAATGAGCAGTTCTTC. The chain carries TRBV20-1 and TRBJ2-1; TRBD2 aligns across 10 bases. Unmatched junction bases numbered 13, after V lost 3 bases and J lost 5 bases. The germline V gene has CDR1 DFQATT and CDR2 SNEGSKA (reference sequence). The CDR3 runs to 17 residues.

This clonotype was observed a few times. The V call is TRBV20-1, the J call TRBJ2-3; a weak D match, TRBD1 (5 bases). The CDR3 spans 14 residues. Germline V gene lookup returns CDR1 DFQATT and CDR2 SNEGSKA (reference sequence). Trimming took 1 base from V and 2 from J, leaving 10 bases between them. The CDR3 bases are TGCAGTGCTAGAGGGGGCCACTTCACAGATACGCAGTATTTT. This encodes CSARGGHFTDTQYF.

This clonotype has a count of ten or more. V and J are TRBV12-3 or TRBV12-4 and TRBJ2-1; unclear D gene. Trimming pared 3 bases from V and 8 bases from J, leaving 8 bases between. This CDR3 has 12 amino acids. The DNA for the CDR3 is TGTGCCAGCAGTTTGATGGGCGATGAGCAGTTCTTC. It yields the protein CASSLMGDEQFF.

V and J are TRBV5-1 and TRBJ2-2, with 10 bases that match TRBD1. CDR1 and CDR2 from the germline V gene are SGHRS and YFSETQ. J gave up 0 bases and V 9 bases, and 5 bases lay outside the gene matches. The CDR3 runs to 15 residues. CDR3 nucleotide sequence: TGCGCCACACGACAGGGGGCAGCGAACACCGGGGAGCTGTTTTTT. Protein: CATRQGAANTGELFF.

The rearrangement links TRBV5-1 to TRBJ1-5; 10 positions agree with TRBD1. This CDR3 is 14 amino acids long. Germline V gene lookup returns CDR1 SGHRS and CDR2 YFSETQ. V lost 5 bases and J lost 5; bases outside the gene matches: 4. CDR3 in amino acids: CASRYGTGDQPQHF. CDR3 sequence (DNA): TGCGCCAGCAGATATGGGACAGGGGATCAGCCCCAGCATTTT.

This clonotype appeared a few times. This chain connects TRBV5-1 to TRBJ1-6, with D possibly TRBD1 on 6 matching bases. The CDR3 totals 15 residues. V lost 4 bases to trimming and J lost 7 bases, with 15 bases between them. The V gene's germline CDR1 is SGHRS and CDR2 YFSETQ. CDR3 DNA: TGCGCCAGCAGCGTATCAGGGGTAGGGAATTCACCCCTCCACTTT. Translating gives CASSVSGVGNSPLHF.

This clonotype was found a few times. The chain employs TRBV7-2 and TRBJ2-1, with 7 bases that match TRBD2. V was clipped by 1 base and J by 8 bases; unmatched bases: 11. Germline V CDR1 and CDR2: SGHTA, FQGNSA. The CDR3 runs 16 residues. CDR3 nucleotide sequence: TGTGCCAGCAGCTTAGTAAGGGACTACCTTAGCGATGAGCAGTTCTTC. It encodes CASSLVRDYLSDEQFF.